This T cell receptor beta chain was identified in a study of regulatory T cells in long-lasting Graves disease. This clonotype was seen many times. What it recognizes is unknown. Findings of the study overall: Compared with new cases, persistent Graves' patients showed reduced TCR diversity.

V was cut by 4 bases and J by 3 bases, with 15 bases left in between. The CDR3 is made up of 15 amino acids. Germline CDR1 is SNHLY and CDR2 is FYNNEI. Arm-PCR with iRepertoire HTBI primers amplified the CDR3 regions for these TCR beta libraries. TCRdb reprocessed the multiplex PCR reads with MiXCR, giving one entry per CDR3 protein. The sample consists of 600,000 to 850,000 distinct CDR3 sequences, approximately 29% of them appearing once. Time point given: persistent/refractory GD, antithyroid drugs over 5 years with positive TRAb. There was RNA extracted from PBMCs, and the TCR library was made from it.

The source of this sequence is a female donor with Graves disease. This chain links TRBV2 with TRBJ1-1; D is unresolved. This specimen consisted of peripheral blood mononuclear cells (PBMCs), obtained when the disease was refractory, from a patient treated with antithyroid drugs. The CDR3: CASSGTADPHTEAFF. CDR3 DNA sequence: TGTGCCAGCAGTGGGACCGCCGACCCCCACACTGAAGCTTTCTTT. Drawing the rest from reference TRBV2 and TRBJ1-1, the complete variable domain is EPEVTQTPSHQVTQMGQEVILRCVPISNHLYFYWYRQILGQKVEFLVSFYNNEISEKSEIFDDQFSVERPDGSNFTLKIRSTKLEDSAMYFCASSGTADPHTEAFFGQGTRLTVV.